The 6 T cell receptor beta chains listed next were all sequenced from one sample in a study of T cell responses to AZD1222 COVID-19 vaccine. Profiled with immunoSEQ multiplex PCR; TCRdb holds only in-frame clones, not every one. The table shows 120,000 to 150,000 clones, with about 90% occurring only once. The starting material was peripheral blood, obtained 28 days after the second AZD1222 dose. These receptors were collected from an adult who received the AZD1222 COVID-19 vaccine.

This rearrangement joins TRBV20-1 to TRBJ1-2; tentatively, D is TRBD1 (6 bases). V dropped 3 bases and J dropped 6 bases, with 14 bases sitting between them. The CDR3 spans 13 residues. The germline V gene encodes CDR1 DFQATT and CDR2 SNEGSKA (reference sequence). The CDR3 nucleotides read TGCAGTGCTAGTTGGGGGGGCGAGGATGGCTACACCTTC. This sequence encodes CSASWGGEDGYTF.

V is TRBV19 and J is TRBJ2-3; D ambiguous. The CDR3 loop spans 13 amino acids. Looked up from germline, CDR1 is LNHDA and CDR2 is SQIVND (reference sequence). The V end was cut by 4 bases, the J end by 3 bases, with 8 bases between. CDR3 sequence: CASSKVLTDTQYF. The CDR3, as DNA: TGTGCCAGTAGTAAGGTATTAACAGATACGCAGTATTTT.

This clone was observed many times. The rearrangement links TRBV19 to TRBJ1-2, with 11 bases aligning to TRBD1. CDR3 length equals 15 residues. After removal of 11 bases from V and 5 bases from J, the junction contained 13 bases not matched to a gene. Germline CDR1 LNHDA, CDR2 SQIVND (reference sequence). CDR3 protein: CAVADRGRLGYGYTF. CDR3 nucleotide sequence: TGTGCCGTGGCGGACAGGGGGCGCCTAGGATATGGCTACACCTTC.

The chain uses TRBV7-3 and TRBJ2-3; D uncertain. Trimming took 4 bases from V and 0 from J, leaving 8 bases between them. The CDR3 is 14 amino acids. Germline CDR1 is SGHTA and CDR2 is FQGTGA. The CDR3 sequence: CASSSRVSTDTQYF. As DNA, the CDR3 is TGTGCCAGCAGCTCTCGAGTTAGCACAGATACGCAGTATTTT.

V gene TRBV18 combines with J gene TRBJ1-1; D is uncertain. Germline values: CDR1 KGHSH, CDR2 LQKENI. CDR3 length equals 16 residues. V shed 3 bases and J shed 4 bases, with 18 bases lying between them. In DNA, the CDR3 is TGTGCCAGCTCACCTTACGTAGGAAGGGTGGGCACTGAAGCTTTCTTT. It encodes CASSPYVGRVGTEAFF.

The CDR3 DNA reads TGTGCCAGCAGCCCCCCCTCGAGCGGGGGCTACACCTTC. Its protein product is CASSPPSSGGYTF. The chain carries TRBV6-5 and TRBJ1-2; unclear D gene. Germline values: CDR1 MNHEY, CDR2 SVGAGI. The CDR3 covers 13 residues. V lost 6 bases and J lost 8, with 16 bases in between.